This TCR beta chain was captured in a study of blood T cell repertoires in COVID-19. Study-wide context: Sites in the United States, Italy and Spain provided acute and convalescent COVID-19 samples. PBMCs, B-cell-depleted T cells, or T cells provided the cDNA or gDNA that made up the material.

Original processing methods: Amplification with reference gene primers provided the estimates of nucleated cell counts. The protocol was immunoSEQ multiplex PCR, while the TCRdb copy is restricted to in-frame clones and leaves out a portion. D and trimming come from the DNA, and the V and J calls and clone size come from that table. The data contain under 150,000 clones, around four fifths of them singletons. About this clone: Relative to the germline gene, one junction end is altered; a read error may explain this.

CDR3 length equals 9 residues. This receptor was taken from a human donor in a cohort sampled during active COVID-19. The V and J genes are TRBV12-3 or TRBV12-4 and TRBJ1-2; maybe TRBD1 (6 bases). Sequencing was performed on peripheral blood. The CDR3 sequence is CASSRGQSF. The CDR3 DNA sequence: TGTGCCAGCAGTCGTGGACAGAGCTTC.